This TCR beta chain was captured in a study of early T cells in non-severe SARS-CoV-2 infection. Study background: Sequencing was performed on bulk RNA from unsorted whole blood, leaving chains unpaired.

Researchers attached unique molecular identifiers to individual cDNA molecules. TCRdb re-called the 5' RACE reads through MiXCR, storing one row per CDR3 protein. The data show some 67,000 distinct CDR3 sequences, approximately 13% seen once. This clonotype occurred a few times. Its matching antigen is unknown. Findings of the study overall: Missing private and CD4 specificities, VDJdb matching favored anti-spike CD8 responses.

Germline V gives CDR1 MNHEY, CDR2 SMNVEV (reference sequence). The CDR3 spans 14 residues. V shed 7 bases and J 7 bases; nucleotides not matched to a gene: 7. The clonotype originates from an adult who was a healthcare worker with PCR-confirmed SARS-CoV-2 infection or an uninfected control (not recorded which). The sample consisted of whole blood. The rearrangement links TRBV27 to TRBJ1-6; TRBD1 aligns across 7 bases. The CDR3 coding sequence is TGTGCCAGCACTCTGGACAGGACAAATTCACCCCTCCACTTT. Translation gives CASTLDRTNSPLHF.